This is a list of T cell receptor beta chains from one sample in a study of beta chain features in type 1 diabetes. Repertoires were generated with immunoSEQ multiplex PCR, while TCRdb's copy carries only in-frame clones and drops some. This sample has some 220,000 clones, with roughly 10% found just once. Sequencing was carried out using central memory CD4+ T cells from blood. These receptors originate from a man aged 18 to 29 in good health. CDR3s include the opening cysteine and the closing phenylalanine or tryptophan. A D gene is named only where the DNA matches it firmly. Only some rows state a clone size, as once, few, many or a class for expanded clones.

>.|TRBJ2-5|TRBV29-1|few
CSVRFGGLGETQYF
TGCAGCGTCAGATTCGGAGGGCTCGGAGAGACCCAGTACTTC
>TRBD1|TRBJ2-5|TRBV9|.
CASSASGTGAGETQYF
TGTGCCAGCAGCGCTTCCGGGACAGGGGCAGGAGAGACCCAGTACTTC
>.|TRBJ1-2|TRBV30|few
CAWSRYRGGYTF
TGTGCCTGGAGTCGATATAGGGGAGGCTACACCTTC
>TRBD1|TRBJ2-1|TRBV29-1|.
CSVEWQGAYNEQFF
TGCAGCGTTGAATGGCAGGGGGCTTACAATGAGCAGTTCTTC
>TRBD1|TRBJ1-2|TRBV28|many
CASSPYRDRAGYTF
TGTGCCAGCAGTCCATACCGGGACAGGGCCGGCTACACCTTC
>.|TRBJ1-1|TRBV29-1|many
CSVDLQGTEAFF
TGCAGCGTGGATCTACAGGGAACTGAAGCTTTCTTT
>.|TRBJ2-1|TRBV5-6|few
CASSFRAGSNEQFF
TGTGCCAGCAGCTTCCGGGCAGGGAGCAATGAGCAGTTCTTC
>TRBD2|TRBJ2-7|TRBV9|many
CASSVGVSAGTSGRALYEQYF
TGTGCCAGCAGCGTAGGCGTCAGCGCCGGGACTAGCGGGAGGGCCCTCTACGAGCAGTACTTC
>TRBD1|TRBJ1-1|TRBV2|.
CASRTGTEAFF
TGTGCCAGCAGGACAGGGACTGAAGCTTTCTTT
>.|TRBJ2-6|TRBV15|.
CATSRDRGGYSGANVLTF
TGTGCCACCAGCAGAGATCGGGGAGGTTACTCTGGGGCCAACGTCCTGACTTTC
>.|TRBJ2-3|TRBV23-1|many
CASSQGHQGTQYF
TGCGCCAGCAGTCAAGGACATCAGGGGACGCAGTATTTT
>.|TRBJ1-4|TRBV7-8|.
CASSLPGPESIEKLFF
TGTGCCAGCAGCTTACCCGGTCCGGAGTCCATTGAAAAACTGTTTTTT
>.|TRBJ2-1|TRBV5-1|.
CASRNTGGSYNEQFF
TGCGCCAGCAGGAACACCGGGGGATCCTACAATGAGCAGTTCTTC
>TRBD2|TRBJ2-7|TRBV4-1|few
CASSRNAAGGPSSYEQYF
TGCGCCAGCAGCCGAAACGCCGCGGGGGGCCCTAGCTCCTACGAGCAGTACTTC
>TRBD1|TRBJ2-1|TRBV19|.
CASRDRAINEQFF
TGTGCCAGCCGGGACAGGGCAATCAATGAGCAGTTCTTC
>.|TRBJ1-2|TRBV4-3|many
CASSQQAETTYGYTF
TGCGCCAGCAGCCAACAGGCAGAAACGACGTATGGCTACACCTTC
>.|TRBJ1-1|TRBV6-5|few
CASTQGVTEAFF
TGTGCCAGCACCCAAGGCGTTACTGAAGCTTTCTTT
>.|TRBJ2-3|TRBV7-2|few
CASSRAAGGTDTQYF
TGTGCCAGCAGCCGGGCGGCAGGGGGCACAGATACGCAGTATTTT
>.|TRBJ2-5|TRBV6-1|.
CASCPRAMGETQYF
TGTGCCAGCTGCCCCAGGGCGATGGGAGAGACCCAGTACTTC
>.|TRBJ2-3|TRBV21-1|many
CASSSRGGGSTDTQYF
TGTGCCAGCAGCTCCCGTGGTGGGGGAAGCACAGATACGCAGTATTTT
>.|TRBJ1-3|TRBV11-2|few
CASSPLDSTISTIYF
TGTGCCAGCAGCCCTTTGGACAGTACTATTAGCACCATATATTTT
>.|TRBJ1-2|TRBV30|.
CAWLTGNYGYTF
TGTGCCTGGCTGACGGGAAACTATGGCTACACCTTC
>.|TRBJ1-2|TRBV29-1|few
CSVDHVSYGYTF
TGCAGCGTAGACCACGTCTCCTATGGCTACACCTTC
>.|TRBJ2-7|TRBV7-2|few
CASSLVSGPYEQYF
TGTGCCAGCAGCTTAGTGTCAGGGCCCTACGAGCAGTACTTC
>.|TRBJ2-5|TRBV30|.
CAWSVRVSETQYF
TGTGCCTGGAGTGTCAGGGTATCGGAGACCCAGTACTTC
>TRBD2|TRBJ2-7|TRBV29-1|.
CSVRTSGRSSYEQYF
TGCAGCGTCAGGACTAGCGGGAGGTCCTCCTACGAGCAGTACTTC
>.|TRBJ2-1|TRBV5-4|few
CASSLALNNEQFF
TGTGCCAGCAGCTTGGCACTCAACAATGAGCAGTTCTTC
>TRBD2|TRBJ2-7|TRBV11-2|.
CASRLLAGYEQYF
TGTGCCAGCAGACTACTAGCGGGGTACGAGCAGTACTTC
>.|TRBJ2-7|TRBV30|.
CAWSLGGYEQYF
TGTGCCTGGAGCCTGGGAGGATACGAGCAGTACTTC
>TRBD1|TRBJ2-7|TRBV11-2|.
CASSSGYTGGREQYF
TGTGCCAGCAGCAGTGGTTATACAGGGGGTCGCGAGCAGTACTTC
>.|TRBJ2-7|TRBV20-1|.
CSAPRSYEQYF
TGCAGTGCCCCGCGCTCCTACGAGCAGTACTTC
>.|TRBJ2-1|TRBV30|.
CAWQATREQFF
TGTGCCTGGCAAGCAACCAGAGAGCAGTTCTTC
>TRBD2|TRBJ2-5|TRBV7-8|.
CASSFRSGTETQYF
TGTGCCAGCAGCTTTCGGAGCGGGACGGAGACCCAGTACTTC
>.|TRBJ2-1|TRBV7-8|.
CASRDTMGEQFF
TGTGCCAGCAGGGATACAATGGGTGAGCAGTTCTTC
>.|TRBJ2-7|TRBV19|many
CASSGRGRSYEQYF
TGTGCCAGTAGTGGAAGGGGACGGAGCTACGAGCAGTACTTC
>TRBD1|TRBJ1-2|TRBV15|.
CATSRDSRQGAGGYTF
TGTGCCACCAGCAGAGATAGTCGACAGGGGGCAGGTGGCTACACCTTC
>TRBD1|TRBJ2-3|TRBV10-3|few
CASQGGGTDTQYF
TGTGCCAGCCAAGGGGGCGGCACAGATACGCAGTATTTT
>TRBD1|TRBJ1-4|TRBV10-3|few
CAISEYSGQRNEKLFF
TGTGCCATCAGTGAATACTCGGGACAGAGAAATGAAAAACTGTTTTTT
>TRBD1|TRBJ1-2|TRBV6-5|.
CASSYRTGGLSYGYTF
TGTGCCAGCAGTTACCGGACAGGGGGCCTTAGTTATGGCTACACCTTC
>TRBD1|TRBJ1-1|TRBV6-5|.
CASSLGDRNTEAFF
TGTGCCAGCAGTCTGGGGGACAGGAACACTGAAGCTTTCTTT
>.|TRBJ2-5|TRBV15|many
CATSRDRGETQYF
TGTGCCACCAGCAGAGACCGAGGAGAGACCCAGTACTTC
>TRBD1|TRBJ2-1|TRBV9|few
CASSTSGTGGNEQFF
TGTGCCAGCAGCACCTCCGGGACAGGGGGGAATGAGCAGTTCTTC
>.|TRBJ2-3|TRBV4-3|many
CASSQGLTVSDTQYF
TGCGCCAGCAGCCAAGGACTAACTGTCTCAGATACGCAGTATTTT
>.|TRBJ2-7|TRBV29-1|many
CSVEDPRRAPNEQYF
TGCAGCGTTGAAGATCCCCGACGGGCCCCTAACGAGCAGTACTTC
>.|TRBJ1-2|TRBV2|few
CASSVYGYTF
TGTGCCAGCAGTGTCTATGGCTACACCTTC
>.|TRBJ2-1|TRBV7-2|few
CASSLDRYEQFF
TGTGCCAGCAGCTTAGATCGCTATGAGCAGTTCTTC
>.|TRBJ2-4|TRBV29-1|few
CSVAQKRGALAKNIQYF
TGCAGCGTTGCCCAAAAGAGGGGGGCCCTAGCCAAAAACATTCAGTACTTC
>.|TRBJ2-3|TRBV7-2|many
CASSLRSRDTQYF
TGTGCCAGCAGCTTAAGGTCTAGAGATACGCAGTATTTT
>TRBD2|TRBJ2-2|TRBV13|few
CASTRTSGNTGELFF
TGTGCCAGTACGAGGACTAGCGGGAACACCGGGGAGCTGTTTTTT
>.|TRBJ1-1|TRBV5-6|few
CASSFGAENTEAFF
TGTGCCAGCAGCTTTGGGGCAGAGAACACTGAAGCTTTCTTT
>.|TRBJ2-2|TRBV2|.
CASGPTTGELFF
TGTGCCAGCGGTCCCACGACCGGGGAGCTGTTTTTT
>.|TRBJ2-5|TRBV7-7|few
CASSLLNQETQYF
TGTGCCAGCAGCTTACTAAACCAAGAGACCCAGTACTTC
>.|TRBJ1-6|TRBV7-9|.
CASSIRVSSYNSPLHF
TGTGCCAGCAGCATCAGAGTCAGCTCCTATAATTCACCCCTCCACTTT
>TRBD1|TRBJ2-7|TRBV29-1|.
CSVGPYGDRVNPYEQYF
TGCAGCGTGGGGCCCTACGGGGACAGGGTCAATCCCTACGAGCAGTACTTC
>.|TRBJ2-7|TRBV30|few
CAWSGRAGSYEQYF
TGTGCCTGGAGCGGCAGGGCAGGGTCCTACGAGCAGTACTTC